These T cell receptor beta chains were read from a single sample in a study of blood T cells in healthy people across ages. TCRdb redid the calling of the 5' RACE reads with MiXCR, one entry per CDR3 protein. The table lists 750,000 or so distinct CDR3 sequences, around 25% of them singletons. The same sample was also studied in work on T cells of mothers and their children.

Sequenced: blood. Receptors were obtained from a boy aged 5-17 years in good health. The CDR3 runs from the conserved cysteine through the conserved F or W. A D gene is named only where the DNA matches it firmly. Clone size, where shown, is once, few, many, or a class for clones that have expanded.

V: TRBV7-2; size: few; D: .; J: TRBJ2-7; DNA: TGTGCCAGCAGCCCGGCGGGCCGCTCCTACGAGCAGTACTTC; CDR3: CASSPAGRSYEQYF
V: TRBV4-1; size: few; D: .; J: TRBJ2-6; DNA: TGCGCCAGCAGCCAACCTAGTAACAGGGCTGGGGCCAACGTCCTGACTTTC; CDR3: CASSQPSNRAGANVLTF
V: TRBV29-1; size: .; D: .; J: TRBJ2-3; DNA: .; CDR3: CSFGEGDTQYF
V: TRBV13; size: few; D: TRBD2; J: TRBJ2-5; DNA: TGTGCCAGCAGTTCCAGTGGGGGGGGTCGGGAGACCCAGTACTTC; CDR3: CASSSSGGGRETQYF
V: TRBV7-6; size: few; D: .; J: TRBJ2-1; DNA: TGTGCCAGCAGCTTTCGACCTCTCCTCTACAATGAGCAGTTCTTC; CDR3: CASSFRPLLYNEQFF
V: TRBV6-2/TRBV6-3; size: .; D: TRBD1; J: TRBJ1-1; DNA: TGTGCCAGCAGCACGACAGGGACGGACACTGAAGCTTTCTTT; CDR3: CASSTTGTDTEAFF
V: TRBV28; size: .; D: TRBD2; J: TRBJ2-7; DNA: TGTGCCAGCAGTGTGACTAGCGAAAGCTCCTACGAGCAGTACTTC; CDR3: CASSVTSESSYEQYF
V: TRBV6-1; size: few; D: .; J: TRBJ2-2; DNA: TGTGCCAGCAGTCCTGACCCGGGGCCCTTGAACACCGGGGAGCTGTTTTTT; CDR3: CASSPDPGPLNTGELFF
V: TRBV12-3/TRBV12-4; size: .; D: TRBD1; J: TRBJ2-7; DNA: TGTGCCAGCACCAAGACAGGGTTCGAGCAGTACTTC; CDR3: CASTKTGFEQYF
V: TRBV7-7; size: many; D: .; J: TRBJ2-5; DNA: TGTGCTAGCAGCTTAAGGGCTACCCAAGAGACCCAGTACTTC; CDR3: CASSLRATQETQYF
V: TRBV6-2/TRBV6-3; size: .; D: .; J: TRBJ1-5; DNA: TGTGCCAGCAGGGACACAGGGACGGGTAATCAGCCCCAGCATTTT; CDR3: CASRDTGTGNQPQHF
V: TRBV14; size: .; D: .; J: TRBJ2-5; DNA: TGTGCCAGCAGCCAAGGCTTTAGCAGTAAAGAGACCCAGTACTTC; CDR3: CASSQGFSSKETQYF
V: TRBV6-2/TRBV6-3; size: few; D: .; J: TRBJ2-7; DNA: TGTGCCAGCAGTTACTCACGGATCCCCTACGAGCAGTACTTC; CDR3: CASSYSRIPYEQYF
V: TRBV5-8; size: .; D: .; J: TRBJ2-5; DNA: TGTGCCAGCAGCTTGGAGTACTTC; CDR3: CASSLEYF
V: TRBV7-9; size: few; D: TRBD1; J: TRBJ2-5; DNA: TGTGCCAGCAGCGACGGACCGGGACAGCAAGAGACCCAGTACTTC; CDR3: CASSDGPGQQETQYF
V: TRBV4-1; size: few; D: TRBD2; J: TRBJ2-3; DNA: TGCGCCAGCAGCCAGACTAGCGGGAGCCCAGATACGCAGTATTTT; CDR3: CASSQTSGSPDTQYF
V: TRBV12-3/TRBV12-4; size: .; D: TRBD1; J: TRBJ2-1; DNA: TGTGCCAGCAGTTTTCTCAGAGGGGGCATGGATGAGCAGTTCTTC; CDR3: CASSFLRGGMDEQFF
V: TRBV20-1; size: .; D: .; J: TRBJ1-2; DNA: TGCAGTGCTAAAGTTTCGCGGGAATTGAACTATGGCTACACCTTC; CDR3: CSAKVSRELNYGYTF
V: TRBV29-1; size: .; D: .; J: TRBJ2-5; DNA: TGCAGCGTTGGGGCAAGTTGGGGCCAAGAGACCCAGTACTTC; CDR3: CSVGASWGQETQYF
V: TRBV28; size: few; D: .; J: TRBJ2-7; DNA: TGTGCCAGCAACGGAGCCTTCTACGAGCAGTACTTC; CDR3: CASNGAFYEQYF
V: TRBV20-1; size: .; D: TRBD2; J: TRBJ2-4; DNA: TGCAGTGCCCCACGCGGGGGGGAGAACATTCAGTACTTC; CDR3: CSAPRGGENIQYF
V: TRBV12-3/TRBV12-4; size: .; D: .; J: TRBJ1-3; DNA: TGTGCCAGCTATCCTGGGGGAAACACCATATATTTT; CDR3: CASYPGGNTIYF
V: TRBV7-9; size: .; D: .; J: TRBJ2-5; DNA: TGTGCCAGCAGCTCAGAACTCCGAGAGACCCAGTACTTC; CDR3: CASSSELRETQYF
V: TRBV7-2; size: few; D: .; J: TRBJ2-3; DNA: TGTGCCAGCAGACCTCCCTCGGGGGATACGCAGTATTTT; CDR3: CASRPPSGDTQYF
V: TRBV24-1; size: .; D: .; J: TRBJ1-1; DNA: TGTGCCACCAGTGACCCACTGGTCCCACCCAACACTGAAGCTTTCTTT; CDR3: CATSDPLVPPNTEAFF
V: TRBV4-3; size: .; D: .; J: TRBJ2-5; DNA: TGCGCCAGCAGCCAATACGCTGTGGGAGGAGAGACCCAGTACTTC; CDR3: CASSQYAVGGETQYF
V: TRBV3-1; size: few; D: TRBD2; J: TRBJ2-1; DNA: TGTGCCAGCACCACCGGGACTAGCGGTATTGCGGGTGAGCAGTTCTTC; CDR3: CASTTGTSGIAGEQFF
V: TRBV20-1; size: .; D: TRBD1; J: TRBJ2-3; DNA: TGCAGTGCCCGCGACAGGGGTTTCACAGATACGCAGTATTTT; CDR3: CSARDRGFTDTQYF
V: TRBV2; size: few; D: .; J: TRBJ1-5; DNA: TGTGCCAGCAGACCCCAGATAAATCAGCCCCAGCATTTT; CDR3: CASRPQINQPQHF
V: TRBV5-1; size: .; D: TRBD1; J: TRBJ2-1; DNA: TGCGCCAGCAGCCGAACAGGGGACGGAAACAATGAGCAGTTCTTC; CDR3: CASSRTGDGNNEQFF
V: TRBV12-5; size: .; D: TRBD2; J: TRBJ2-5; DNA: TGTGCTAGTGGTTTGGTACGGGGGGGGACGTCATTGTACGACCAGTACTTC; CDR3: CASGLVRGGTSLYDQYF
V: TRBV5-5; size: few; D: TRBD1; J: TRBJ2-5; DNA: TGTGCCAGCAGCTTGCGGGATGACAGGGAGATGGAGACCCAGTACTTC; CDR3: CASSLRDDREMETQYF
V: TRBV29-1; size: .; D: TRBD2; J: TRBJ2-4; DNA: TGCAGCGTTGAGAGACTAGCGGGGCTCAAAAACATTCAGTACTTC; CDR3: CSVERLAGLKNIQYF
V: TRBV9; size: .; D: TRBD2; J: TRBJ2-3; DNA: TGTGCCAGCAGCGGTCGACTAGCGGACTTCTCTAGCACAGATACGCAGTATTTT; CDR3: CASSGRLADFSSTDTQYF